The subject of this entry is one TCR beta chain. Antigen unknown. TCRdb's table, derived via immunoSEQ multiplex PCR, lists solely in-frame clones and lacks some. The profile shows around 93,000 clones, about 93% of them singletons. This record belongs to a study of graft-versus-host responses after intestinal transplantation. Overall study results and limits: Graft-donor T cell macrochimerism coincided with high graft-versus-host to host-versus-graft clonal ratios in allografts.

The CDR3 totals 15 residues. Looked up from germline, CDR1 is SGHDT and CDR2 is YYEEEE. With V trimmed by 3 bases and J by 6 bases, 9 bases remained unmatched. The material sequenced was unstimulated CD8+ T cells sorted from spleen or lymph node cells, taken before intestinal transplant. This TCR was sampled from a human donor who received an intestinal transplant. V gene TRBV5-6 combines with J gene TRBJ2-3, with 8 nucleotides matching TRBD1. CDR3 bases: TGTGCCAGCAGCTCGTTGGCAGGGGGCAGTGATACGCAGTATTTT. Translated: CASSSLAGGSDTQYF.